This T cell receptor (beta chain) came from a study of shared clonotypes between healthy human individuals. Study-wide points: Generally, estimated richness proved larger in naive subsets than it did in memory subsets.

In this sample, this clone turned up once. Its antigen is still unknown. Germline values: CDR1 MNHEY, CDR2 SVGAGI. V lost 1 base, J lost 1 base, and 3 bases stayed unmatched. CDR3 size: 15 residues. Per the study methods: ImmunoSEQ junction-only sequences lacked quality scores, so their filtering differed. Assay: immunoSEQ multiplex PCR; the TCRdb copy retains only in-frame clones and omits some. V and J calls and clone size are those listed in that table; D and trimming were worked out from the DNA. Of about 1 million clones listed, around 76% are singletons. Sequenced material: memory CD4+ T cells sorted from blood. The subset was: CD45RA-negative fraction. This clonotype was obtained from a man aged 18 to 30 in good health. This chain uses TRBV6-5 with TRBJ2-5; TRBD1 aligns across 7 bases. The CDR3 loop reads CASSYLQGPQETQYF. The CDR3 region has the DNA TGTGCCAGCAGTTACTTACAGGGGCCCCAAGAGACCCAGTACTTC.